Below are 26 T cell receptor beta chains sequenced from a single sample in a study of blood T cells in healthy people across ages. Next came a second PCR, run for about 7 to 12 cycles, which used a sample-barcoded 5' primer along with a J-beta primer mix. TCRdb processed the 5' RACE reads anew with MiXCR; each CDR3 protein has one entry. The sample records approximately 690,000 distinct CDR3 sequences, 40% to 45% being singletons. The sample taken for sequencing was blood. These receptors were taken from an elderly man in good health.

The J gene is TRBJ2-1, the V gene TRBV6-1, with 12 bases matching TRBD1. The CDR3 has 16 amino acids. CDR1 and CDR2 from the germline V gene are MNHNS and SASEGT. J gave up 3 bases and V 10 bases, and 10 bases lay outside the gene matches. CDR3 nucleotides: TGTGCCACCAATCCGGGACAGGGGGCCTTCTACAATGAGCAGTTCTTC. It yields the protein CATNPGQGAFYNEQFF.

This sequence joins TRBV6-2 or TRBV6-3 and TRBJ1-5; 7 bases are shared with TRBD1. Unmatched junction bases numbered 12, after V lost 3 bases and J lost 1 base. The germline CDR1 and CDR2 sequences are MNHEY and SVGEGT. The CDR3 is 18 amino acids. CDR3 sequence: CASSYIPRTGLSNQPQHF. The CDR3 region has the DNA TGTGCCAGCAGTTATATCCCTCGGACAGGTTTGAGCAATCAGCCCCAGCATTTT.

This clonotype was observed a few times. V and J are TRBV7-2 and TRBJ2-7, with 11 bases fitting TRBD1. J gave up 6 bases and V 5 bases, and 9 bases lay outside the gene matches. Germline V gene sequence: CDR1 SGHTA, CDR2 FQGNSA. The CDR3 sequence is 15 residues long. The CDR3 DNA sequence: TGTGCCAGCAGCGTCGGGACAGGGGGTAGATTCGAGCAGTACTTC. This encodes CASSVGTGGRFEQYF.

This clonotype was counted ten times or more. The rearrangement uses TRBV7-2 and TRBJ2-1; the match to TRBD1 covers 10 bases. Germline CDR1 is SGHTA and CDR2 is FQGNSA. V gave up 4 bases and J gave up 6 bases; unmatched junction bases: 6. This CDR3 contains 15 residues. The CDR3 reads CASSSRDRGRNEQFF. The CDR3 DNA follows: TGTGCCAGCAGCTCCCGGGACAGGGGTCGCAATGAGCAGTTCTTC.

This clonotype was detected only a few times. J is TRBJ2-1 and V is TRBV24-1; 13 nucleotides agree with TRBD2. The CDR3 consists of 16 residues. The V gene end was trimmed by 5 bases and the J gene end by 4 bases; junction bases not matched to a gene: 4. Germline lookup yields CDR1 KGHDR and CDR2 SFDVKD. In nucleotides, the CDR3 is TGTGCCACCAGTGGGAGACTAGCGGGAGGTTACAATGAGCAGTTCTTC. Its translation is CATSGRLAGGYNEQFF.

The V call is TRBV4-3, the J call TRBJ2-2; 8 nucleotides align to TRBD2. Germline CDR1 LGHNA, CDR2 YSLEER. The CDR3 runs 17 residues. J was trimmed by 7 bases and V by 3 bases; bases with no gene match: 13. The CDR3 coding sequence is TGCGCCAGCAGCCAGGACGCGGGGGGCACTGGGGTCGGGGAGCTGTTTTTT. Translation gives CASSQDAGGTGVGELFF.

To note about this clonotype: Just one base apart from a much larger clone, this may be a read error. The J gene is TRBJ2-7, the V gene TRBV4-3, with 8 positions matching TRBD2. The CDR3 runs to 18 residues. From germline, CDR1 is LGHNA and CDR2 YSLEER. J was trimmed by 3 bases and V by 0 bases; bases with no gene match: 13. The CDR3 here is CASSQDPGLSGMVYEQYF. Here the CDR3 DNA reads TGCGCCAGCAGCCAAGATCCGGGACTTAGCGGGATGGTCTACGAGCAGTACTTC.

This clonotype was seen only once. A read error may explain this, as a much larger clone is one base away. This sequence joins TRBV11-2 and TRBJ1-1; weak D call: TRBD1 (6 bases). Germline V gene sequence: CDR1 SGHAT, CDR2 FQNNGV. This CDR3 comprises 12 residues. CDR3 DNA: TGTGCCAGCAGCAAGGGGACAACCGAAGCTTTATTT. This translates into CASSKGTTEALF.

This clonotype was detected a few times. The J gene is TRBJ2-6, the V gene TRBV12-3 or TRBV12-4, with D unclear. With 7 bases removed from V and 0 bases from J, the gap between germline ends came to 19 bases. The CDR3 contains 18 residues. CDR3 in amino acids: CASTTASGVGSGANVLTF. The CDR3 DNA follows: TGTGCCAGCACCACCGCGTCTGGGGTAGGCTCTGGGGCCAACGTCCTGACTTTC.

The V call is TRBV2, the J call TRBJ2-4; D unclear. The CDR3 runs to 12 residues. Deletions cut 6 bases from V and 3 bases from J, with 6 bases between. Germline-derived CDR1 and CDR2 are SNHLY and FYNNEI. The DNA for the CDR3 is TGTGCCAGCAGCTATAGCAAAAACATTCAGTACTTC. Its protein is CASSYSKNIQYF.

This sequence joins TRBV6-5 and TRBJ2-7, with 8 positions matching TRBD1. Germline trimming cut 5 bases from V and 1 base from J; bases unmatched to any gene: 4. The V gene's germline CDR1 is MNHEY and CDR2 SVGAGI. CDR3 length equals 14 residues. This CDR3 reads CASSARTGSYEQYF. CDR3 sequence (DNA): TGTGCCAGCAGTGCCCGGACAGGGTCCTACGAGCAGTACTTC.

This clonotype was counted many times. The chain is built from TRBV6-2 or TRBV6-3 and TRBJ2-7, with 9 positions matching TRBD1. The germline gives CDR1 MNHEY, CDR2 SVGEGT. The CDR3 runs to 14 residues. Trimming removed 7 bases from V and 5 bases from J; junction bases left unmatched: 9. The CDR3 DNA follows: TGTGCCAGCACGAGGGACAGGGCGAGGGACGAGCAGTACTTC. Protein sequence: CASTRDRARDEQYF.

The V call is TRBV6-2 or TRBV6-3, the J call TRBJ2-5; 7 bases are a match to TRBD2. The J call is in doubt because the DNA end fits TRBJ2-7 better. There are 15 residues in the CDR3. CDR1 MNHEY and CDR2 SVGEGT come from the germline V gene. The chain's CDR3 is CASSYDQLTSDEQYF. CDR3 DNA: TGTGCCAGCAGTTACGATCAATTAACTAGCGACGAGCAGTACTTC.

The chain uses TRBV7-9 and TRBJ1-4; no clear D. The CDR3 runs to 14 residues. The V end lost 5 bases, the J end lost 5 bases, and 12 bases lay between the germline ends. From germline, CDR1 is SEHNR and CDR2 FQNEAQ (reference sequence). The CDR3 DNA is TGTGCCAGCAGCCCAGTGTGGTCGAATGAAAAACTGTTTTTT. Its protein is CASSPVWSNEKLFF.

The rearrangement uses TRBV20-1 and TRBJ1-2; 10 bases align to TRBD1. Germline V CDR1 and CDR2: DFQATT, SNEGSKA (reference sequence). Trimming at V came to 3 bases and at J to 6 bases, leaving 4 bases not matched to a gene. This CDR3 has 13 amino acids. In DNA form, the CDR3 reads TGCAGTGCTAGGCTGGACAGGGGGGATGGCTACACCTTC. Its translation is CSARLDRGDGYTF.

The chain is built from TRBV6-1 and TRBJ2-5; tentative D call: TRBD1 (6 bases). The CDR3 consists of 15 residues. Germline CDR1 and CDR2: MNHNS and SASEGT. Trimming removed 6 bases from V and 4 bases from J, with 18 bases in between. The CDR3 is CASSLKTGRGETQYF. The CDR3, as DNA: TGTGCCAGCAGCCTCAAGACGGGCAGGGGAGAGACCCAGTACTTC.

V gene TRBV28 combines with J gene TRBJ1-4, with TRBD1 identical over 12 bases. V dropped 5 bases and J dropped 8; count of bases not matched to a gene: 6. The germline V gene has CDR1 MDHEN and CDR2 SYDVKM. CDR3 size: 15 residues. The CDR3 loop reads CASSPPGQGAEKLFF. In nucleotides, the CDR3 is TGTGCCAGCAGTCCCCCGGGACAGGGGGCCGAAAAACTGTTTTTT. Complete variable domain (other parts from reference TRBV28 and TRBJ1-4): DVKVTQSSRYLVKRTGEKVFLECVQDMDHENMFWYRQDPGLGLRLIYFSYDVKMKEKGDIPEGYSVSREKKERFSLILESASTNQTSMYLCASSPPGQGAEKLFFGSGTQLSVL.

This clonotype has a handful of counts. A much larger clone differs by one base, so this may be a read error. This chain connects TRBV7-2 to TRBJ2-7; D is unclear. The CDR3 extends over 15 amino acids. V was trimmed by 0 bases and J by 7 bases, leaving 16 bases between them. Germline V lookup: CDR1 SGHTA, CDR2 FQGNSA. CDR3 in amino acids: CASSLAYGPFDEQYF. The CDR3 DNA follows: TGTGCCAGCAGCTTAGCGTATGGGCCCTTCGATGAGCAGTACTTC.

The chain recombines TRBV20-1 with TRBJ2-1; D might be TRBD1 or TRBD2, each matching 5 bases. The CDR3 is 16 amino acids. Germline loops: CDR1 DFQATT, CDR2 SNEGSKA (reference sequence). Trimming cost V 0 bases and J 3 bases, with 15 bases left between them. The chain's CDR3 is CSARDHGTDLYNEQFF. The CDR3 DNA is TGCAGTGCTAGAGATCACGGGACGGACCTCTACAATGAGCAGTTCTTC.

The chain combines TRBV10-3 with TRBJ2-3; 9 bases align to TRBD2. Trimming took 0 bases from V and 6 from J; bases not matched to a gene: 7. CDR3 size: 16 residues. Germline CDR1 and CDR2: ENHRY and SYGVKD. CDR3 sequence reads: CAISESVGAGGDTQYF. The DNA of the CDR3 is TGTGCCATCAGTGAGTCGGTAGGAGCGGGAGGCGATACGCAGTATTTT.

V and J are TRBV15 and TRBJ2-5; D assignment may be TRBD1 or TRBD2 (6 bases each). The V end was cut by 0 bases, the J end by 5 bases, with 10 bases between. Germline V gives CDR1 LNHNV, CDR2 YYDKDF (reference sequence). The CDR3 has 14 residues. In nucleotides, the CDR3 is TGTGCCACCAGCAGAGATCCGGGGGCCGAGACCCAGTACTTC. Translation gives CATSRDPGAETQYF.

This CDR3 is CASSSPSGATDTQYF. The CDR3 bases are TGTGCCAGCAGTTCCCCTAGCGGGGCCACAGATACGCAGTATTTT. The V and J genes are TRBV6-6 and TRBJ2-3; TRBD2 aligns across 9 bases. CDR3 length: 15 residues. V was pared by 4 bases and J by 2 bases, with 4 bases of the junction left unmatched. Germline loops: CDR1 MNHNY, CDR2 SVGAGI (reference sequence).

This clonotype showed up just a few times. The rearrangement links TRBV30 to TRBJ2-7, with 7 bases aligning to TRBD2. The CDR3 is made up of 13 amino acids. The trim removed 5 bases at V and 0 bases at J, leaving 4 bases unmatched. Germline CDR1 and CDR2: GTSNPN and SVGIG (reference sequence). CDR3 coding DNA: TGTGCCTGGGCGCTAGCGGACTCCTACGAGCAGTACTTC. Translating gives CAWALADSYEQYF.

This chain joins TRBV6-2 or TRBV6-3 and TRBJ1-5; D is undetermined. The CDR3 runs to 14 residues. Trimming removed 5 bases at V and 1 base at J, with 9 bases between. The germline V gene encodes CDR1 MNHEY and CDR2 SVGEGT. The CDR3 nucleotides read TGTGCCAGCAGTAACCTAAACAGCAATCAGCCCCAGCATTTT. Its translation: CASSNLNSNQPQHF.

The CDR3 DNA reads TGTGCCAGCACCCATGGGTCCACCGGGGAGCTGTTTTTT. It codes for CASTHGSTGELFF. The chain combines TRBV28 with TRBJ2-2; D unresolved. Between the trimmed V and J ends, which lost 7 bases and 4 bases, there was a span of 10 bases. Germline CDR1 MDHEN, CDR2 SYDVKM. The CDR3 sequence is 13 residues long.

The rearrangement uses TRBV20-1 and TRBJ1-1; D is undetermined. V was shortened by 3 bases and J by 5 bases, with 16 bases between the two germline ends. The CDR3 consists of 14 residues. Germline CDR1 DFQATT, CDR2 SNEGSKA (reference sequence). The CDR3 sequence: CSASRGQLTTEAFF. The CDR3 nucleotides read TGCAGTGCTAGCCGAGGCCAGCTAACTACTGAAGCTTTCTTT.